This T cell receptor (beta chain) was retrieved from a study of vaccination and CD4 T cells after COVID-19. Looking at the study overall: Overlapping SARS-CoV-2, HCoV-NL63, HCoV-OC43 and HCoV-229E spike peptides stimulated the cells.

Germline-derived CDR1 and CDR2 are SEHNR and FQNEAQ (reference sequence). The CDR3 consists of 17 residues. Losses at the gene ends were 5 bases for V and 6 bases for J; bases not matched to a gene: 19. Researchers used the Oncomine TCR Beta short-read assay to sequence DNA from cultured CD4+ T cells. DNA came from CD4+ T cells after culture. TCRdb reanalysed the PCR reads using MiXCR and keeps one entry per CDR3 protein. The data show under 10,000 distinct CDR3 sequences, more than 30% seen once. As for this clonotype: Its antigen is undetermined.

This sample's treatment: approximately 10-day PBMC culture with coronavirus spike peptide pools or control peptides (ViraFEST assay). According to the study, CD4+ T cells from the unexposed donor were gathered ahead of the COVID-19 pandemic (2011-2018). First, ViraFEST expanded antigen-specific T cells with peptide pools, and next it sequenced the TCRs. Cultures got half-medium changes with IL-2 on days 3 and 7. Cell supply allowing, SARS-CoV-2 S/N and four cold-coronavirus spikes probed unexposed-donor CD4+ T cells. Specimen: CD4+ T cells from blood, cultured in vitro. This clonotype originated in a human donor in good health. This rearrangement joins TRBV7-9 to TRBJ2-7; TRBD1 matches 7 bases. In nucleotides, the CDR3 is TGTGCCAGCAGCCCCCCGCCTAAACAGGGGTTCGGGGTCGAGCAGTACTTC. It specifies CASSPPPKQGFGVEQYF.